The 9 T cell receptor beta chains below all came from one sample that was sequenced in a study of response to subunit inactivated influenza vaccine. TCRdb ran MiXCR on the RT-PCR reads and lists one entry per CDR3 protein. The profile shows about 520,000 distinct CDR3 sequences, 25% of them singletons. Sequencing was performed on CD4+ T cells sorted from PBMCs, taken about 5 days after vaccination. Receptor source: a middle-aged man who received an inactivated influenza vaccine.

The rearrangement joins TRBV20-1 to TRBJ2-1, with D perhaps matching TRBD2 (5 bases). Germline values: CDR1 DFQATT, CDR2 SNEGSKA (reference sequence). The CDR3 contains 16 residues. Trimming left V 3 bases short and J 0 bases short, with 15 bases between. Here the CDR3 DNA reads TGCAGTGCTAGGGATATAGGGAGCCACTCCTACAATGAGCAGTTCTTC. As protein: CSARDIGSHSYNEQFF.

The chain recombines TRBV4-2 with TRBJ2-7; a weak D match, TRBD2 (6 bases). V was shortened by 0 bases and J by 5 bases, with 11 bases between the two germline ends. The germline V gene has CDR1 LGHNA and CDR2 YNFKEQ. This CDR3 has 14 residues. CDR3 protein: CASSQDPRGNEQYF. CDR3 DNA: TGTGCCAGCAGCCAAGATCCCCGGGGGAACGAGCAGTACTTC.

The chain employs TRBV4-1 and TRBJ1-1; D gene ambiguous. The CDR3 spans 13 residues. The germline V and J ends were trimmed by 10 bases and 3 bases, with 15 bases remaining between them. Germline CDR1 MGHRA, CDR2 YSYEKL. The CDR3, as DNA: TGCGCCACCAAAAAGACGGGGTACACTGAAGCTTTCTTT. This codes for CATKKTGYTEAFF.

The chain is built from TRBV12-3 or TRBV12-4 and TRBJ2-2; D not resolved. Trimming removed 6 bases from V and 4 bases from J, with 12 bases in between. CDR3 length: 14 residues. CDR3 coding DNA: TGTGCCAGCAGGATGGGGTCGGGCACCGGGGAGCTGTTTTTT. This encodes CASRMGSGTGELFF.

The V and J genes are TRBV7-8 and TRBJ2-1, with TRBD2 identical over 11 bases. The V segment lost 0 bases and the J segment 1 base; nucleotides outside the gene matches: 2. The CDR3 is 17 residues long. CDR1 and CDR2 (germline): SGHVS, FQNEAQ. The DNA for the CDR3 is TGTGCCAGCAGCTTAGCTAGCGGGGGGGGGTCCTACAATGAGCAGTTCTTC. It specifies CASSLASGGGSYNEQFF.

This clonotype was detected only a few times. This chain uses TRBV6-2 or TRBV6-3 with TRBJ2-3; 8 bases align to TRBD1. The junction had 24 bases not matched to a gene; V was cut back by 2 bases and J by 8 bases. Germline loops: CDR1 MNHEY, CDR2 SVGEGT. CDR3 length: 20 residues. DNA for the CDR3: TGTGCCAGCAGTTACAGGACAGGGCCTACCGGGGGCCTCTTTCGCGGTACGCAGTATTTT. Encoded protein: CASSYRTGPTGGLFRGTQYF.

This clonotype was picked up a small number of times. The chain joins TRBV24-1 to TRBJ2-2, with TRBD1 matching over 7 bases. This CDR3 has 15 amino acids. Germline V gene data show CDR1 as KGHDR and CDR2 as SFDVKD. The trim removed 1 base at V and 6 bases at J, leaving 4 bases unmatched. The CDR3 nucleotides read TGTGCCACCAGTGATTTAGACAGGGATGCCGGGGAGCTGTTTTTT. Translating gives CATSDLDRDAGELFF.

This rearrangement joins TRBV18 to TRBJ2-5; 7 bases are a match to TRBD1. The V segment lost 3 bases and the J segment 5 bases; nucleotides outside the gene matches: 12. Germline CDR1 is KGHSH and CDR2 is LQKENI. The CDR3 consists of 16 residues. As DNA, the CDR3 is TGTGCCAGCTCACCTTCGGCAGGGGGTGTACGGGAGACCCAGTACTTC. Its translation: CASSPSAGGVRETQYF.

CDR3 sequence: CASSQGSGSYYNEQFF. As DNA, the CDR3 is TGTGCCAGCAGTCAGGGAAGCGGGAGTTACTACAATGAGCAGTTCTTC. The chain combines TRBV12-3 or TRBV12-4 with TRBJ2-1; 8 nucleotides align to TRBD2. V trimming: 5 bases; J trimming: 3 bases; junction bases outside the gene matches: 9. The CDR3 runs to 16 residues.